This entry describes one T cell receptor (beta chain). The sample is PBMC spiked with counted cells of clone KT2. Different KT2-to-PBMC ratios were created with a constant PBMC count. The data derive from a study of quantifying T cell responses using KT2 cells. Across the study: Reverse transcription used primers in the TCR alpha and beta constant regions. Under optimum conditions, T4 ligation efficiency was estimated at more than 8.5%.

Each cDNA got a UMI-containing oligo ligated at its 3' end. First-round PCR used about 4 cycles and beta primers RC1.1 and RC1.2 covering TRBC1 and TRBC2. MiXCR was run by TCRdb on the UMI-ligation and nested PCR reads, yielding one entry per CDR3 protein. The sample consists of around 44,000 distinct CDR3 sequences, approximately 17% of them appearing once. V was clipped by 7 bases and J by 4 bases; unmatched bases: 8. The CDR3 totals 15 residues. Germline V gene lookup returns CDR1 MNHNS and CDR2 SASEGT. Sequenced material: PBMCs spiked with cells of the T cell clone KT2. This clonotype was sampled from a human donor. The chain joins TRBV6-1 to TRBJ1-1, with TRBD1 matching 11 bases. The CDR3, as DNA: TGTGCCAGCAACCCCCGGGACAGGGGGGGCACTGAAGCTTTCTTT. Protein sequence: CASNPRDRGGTEAFF.